This TCR beta chain stems from a study of radiation and T cells in renal cell carcinoma. Background on the study: Nephrectomy followed 15 Gy stereotactic body radiation by 4 weeks.

V dropped 4 bases and J dropped 6 bases, with 25 bases sitting between them. Germline loops: CDR1 SGHVS, CDR2 FNYEAQ. The length of the CDR3 is 18 residues. A few counts support this clone. Noted time point: blood 2 weeks post-SBRT. The sample's treatment: 15 Gy SBRT to primary tumor, nephrectomy 4 weeks later. The assay was immunoSEQ multiplex PCR, and TCRdb's table has in-frame clones only and misses some. Of more than 65,000 clones detected, just over 85% appear once; the ten largest clones hold under 25%. Sequencing used blood, obtained from a patient whose treatment included radiotherapy and nephrectomy. The clonotype originates from a woman in her fifties or sixties with renal cell carcinoma. The V call is TRBV7-6, the J call TRBJ1-5; D is perhaps TRBD1 (6 bases). For the CDR3, the DNA is TGTGCCAGCAGCTCTGGTACAGAATTCGGGGGCGTTGGTCAGCCCCAGCATTTT. Its translation is CASSSGTEFGGVGQPQHF.